Below, 28 T cell receptor beta chains from the same sample are listed, as sequenced in a study of T cell responses to AZD1222 COVID-19 vaccine. Assay: immunoSEQ multiplex PCR; the TCRdb copy retains only in-frame clones and omits some. The top ten hold 2.5% to 3% of the sample, which has 150,000 to 200,000 clones, about nine tenths seen once. Sequenced material: peripheral blood, taken on day 0 of MenACWY control vaccination. These receptors originate from an adult in good health.

This clone was seen just once. This chain joins TRBV9 and TRBJ1-1; 7 bases map to TRBD1. Losses at the gene ends were 3 bases for V and 5 bases for J; bases not matched to a gene: 10. The V gene's germline CDR1 is SGDLS and CDR2 YYNGEE. This CDR3 spans 15 amino acids. CDR3 region: CASSAIPTGVTEAFF. Written as DNA, the CDR3 is TGTGCCAGCAGCGCTATACCAACAGGGGTGACTGAAGCTTTCTTT. Full variable domain (outside the CDR3, taken from reference TRBV9 and TRBJ1-1): DSGVTQTPKHLITATGQRVTLRCSPRSGDLSVYWYQQSLDQGLQFLIQYYNGEERAKGNILERFSAQQFPDLHSELNLSSLELGDSALYFCASSAIPTGVTEAFFGQGTRLTVV.

The chain uses TRBV28 and TRBJ1-2; 8 bases agree with TRBD1. CDR3 length: 13 amino acids. V gave up 5 bases and J gave up 8 bases; unmatched junction bases: 7. Germline lookup yields CDR1 MDHEN and CDR2 SYDVKM. CDR3 in amino acids: CASSLDRVRGYTF. DNA of the CDR3: TGTGCCAGCAGTCTGGACAGGGTGCGGGGCTACACCTTC.

This clone was seen a few times. This chain connects TRBV19 to TRBJ1-5; D might be TRBD1 (5 bases). CDR1 and CDR2 (germline): LNHDA, SQIVND (reference sequence). The CDR3 spans 13 residues. Trimming cost V 6 bases and J 5 bases, with 11 bases left between them. The CDR3 region is CASRNVRDQPQHF. CDR3 sequence (DNA): TGTGCCAGTAGAAACGTCAGGGATCAGCCCCAGCATTTT.

J is TRBJ1-3 and V is TRBV9, with D maybe TRBD1 (6 bases). This CDR3 is built from 18 residues. V was cut by 3 bases and J by 0 bases, with 19 bases left in between. CDR1 is SGDLS, CDR2 YYNGEE, per germline. As DNA, the CDR3 is TGTGCCAGCAGCGCCTTCCACGGGGGAGGGGGCTCTGGAAACACCATATATTTT. Amino acid sequence: CASSAFHGGGGSGNTIYF.

V gene TRBV6-5 combines with J gene TRBJ1-5; unclear D gene. The germline V and J ends were trimmed by 11 bases and 0 bases, with 8 bases remaining between them. The germline V gene has CDR1 MNHEY and CDR2 SVGAGI. CDR3 size: 12 residues. For the CDR3, the DNA is TGTGCCGGTAGGGCTAGCAATCAGCCCCAGCATTTT. Translation: CAGRASNQPQHF.

This clone showed up just a few times. The chain carries TRBV7-9 and TRBJ1-3, with a weak D call TRBD1 (5 bases). This CDR3 contains 18 residues. Germline V gives CDR1 SEHNR, CDR2 FQNEAQ (reference sequence). V lost 4 bases to trimming and J lost 0 bases, with 19 bases between them. The CDR3 DNA is TGTGCCAGCAGCTCAGAGGTTAGGGGACGTAGCTCTGGAAACACCATATATTTT. Protein sequence: CASSSEVRGRSSGNTIYF.

This chain joins TRBV27 and TRBJ2-1; 8 bases are shared with TRBD1. V was pared by 5 bases and J by 3 bases, with 3 bases of the junction left unmatched. Per the germline V gene, CDR1 is MNHEY and CDR2 is SMNVEV (reference sequence). This CDR3 has 14 residues. The CDR3 is CASSPGTGYNEQFF. The CDR3, as DNA: TGTGCCAGCAGTCCCGGGACAGGCTACAATGAGCAGTTCTTC.

This rearrangement joins TRBV7-9 to TRBJ2-7; D not resolved. V shed 3 bases and J shed 3 bases, with 9 bases lying between them. Germline V gene data show CDR1 as SEHNR and CDR2 as FQNEAQ (reference sequence). This CDR3 contains 13 residues. CDR3: CASSLVRNYEQYF. The CDR3 nucleotides are TGTGCCAGCAGCTTGGTCAGAAACTACGAGCAGTACTTC.

The chain couples TRBV4-2 to TRBJ2-5; the D gene is possibly TRBD2 (5 bases). V was trimmed by 4 bases and J by 9 bases, leaving 18 bases between them. CDR3 length equals 14 residues. The V gene's germline CDR1 is LGHNA and CDR2 YNFKEQ. This CDR3 is CASSPIGNGQAQYF. The CDR3, as DNA: TGTGCCAGCAGCCCAATCGGGAACGGGCAGGCCCAGTACTTC.

The chain links TRBV6-5 to TRBJ2-3; D is perhaps TRBD2 (5 bases). CDR1 is MNHEY and CDR2 is SVGAGI in the germline V gene. V lost 5 bases, J lost 7 bases, and 7 bases lay in between. The CDR3 is made up of 11 amino acids. In nucleotides, the CDR3 is TGTGCCAGCAGTCCGGGATATACGCAGTATTTT. Protein sequence: CASSPGYTQYF.

In its sample, this clone was seen a few times. The chain links TRBV11-2 to TRBJ2-1, with 9 bases that match TRBD2. The CDR3 extends over 18 amino acids. From germline, CDR1 is SGHAT and CDR2 FQNNGV. V shed 1 base and J 8 bases; nucleotides not matched to a gene: 15. The CDR3 here is CASSLVGGSGGAEHEQFF. CDR3 in DNA: TGTGCCAGCAGCTTAGTGGGAGGTAGCGGGGGAGCCGAGCATGAGCAGTTCTTC.

CDR3 coding DNA: TGTGCCAGCAGCTTAAATTCCGGGGGGGCCGGGGACAATGAGCAGTTCTTC. It translates to CASSLNSGGAGDNEQFF. This chain connects TRBV7-2 to TRBJ2-1, with 8 positions matching TRBD2. CDR1 SGHTA and CDR2 FQGNSA come from the germline V gene. Losses at the gene ends were 2 bases for V and 5 bases for J; bases not matched to a gene: 11. This CDR3 has 17 amino acids.

V is TRBV7-2 and J is TRBJ2-3; the D call may be TRBD1 or TRBD2 (6 bases each). V was clipped by 2 bases and J by 6 bases, with 18 bases between them. Germline values: CDR1 SGHTA, CDR2 FQGNSA. The CDR3 spans 16 residues. The CDR3 reads CASSLRGARGLDTQYF. The CDR3, as DNA: TGTGCCAGCAGCTTAAGGGGGGCGAGGGGCTTGGATACGCAGTATTTT.

The J gene is TRBJ2-1, the V gene TRBV9, with 8 bases lining up with TRBD1. V was clipped by 0 bases and J by 1 base; unmatched bases: 6. Per germline, CDR1 SGDLS and CDR2 YYNGEE. This CDR3 has 17 residues. CDR3 in amino acids: CASSVGLGQASYNEQFF. The CDR3 nucleotides read TGTGCCAGCAGCGTAGGGCTGGGACAGGCTTCCTACAATGAGCAGTTCTTC.

The chain links TRBV5-1 to TRBJ2-7; 8 nucleotides agree with TRBD1. Germline-derived CDR1 and CDR2 are SGHRS and YFSETQ. The length of the CDR3 is 13 residues. V was clipped by 10 bases and J by 0 bases; unmatched bases: 6. Here the CDR3 reads CASRTGSSYEQYF. In DNA form, the CDR3 reads TGCGCCTCAAGGACAGGGAGCTCCTACGAGCAGTACTTC.

The chain joins TRBV18 to TRBJ1-5; TRBD1 aligns across 8 bases. The V gene end was trimmed by 5 bases and the J gene end by 2 bases; junction bases not matched to a gene: 2. This CDR3 spans 14 amino acids. The V gene's germline CDR1 is KGHSH and CDR2 LQKENI. CDR3 sequence reads: CASSSGQGNQPQHF. The CDR3 bases are TGTGCCAGCTCATCGGGACAGGGCAATCAGCCCCAGCATTTT.

The rearrangement joins TRBV5-1 to TRBJ1-3; D may be TRBD1 (5 bases). The CDR3 spans 12 residues. Germline V gene data show CDR1 as SGHRS and CDR2 as YFSETQ. V was trimmed by 1 base and J by 8 bases, leaving 7 bases between them. As DNA, the CDR3 is TGCGCCAGCAGCTTGCAAGGGGACACCATATATTTT. Its translation is CASSLQGDTIYF.

The rearrangement links TRBV7-8 to TRBJ1-1, with no clear D. This CDR3 comprises 14 residues. V was shortened by 5 bases and J by 1 base, with 11 bases between the two germline ends. The germline gives CDR1 SGHVS, CDR2 FQNEAQ. This chain's CDR3 is CASSPWTGNTEAFF. CDR3 nucleotides: TGTGCCAGCAGCCCGTGGACGGGGAACACTGAAGCTTTCTTT.

As concerns this clone: The junction departs from germline at one end; a sequencing error may be responsible. V gene TRBV5-6 combines with J gene TRBJ1-2, with 7 positions matching TRBD1. The CDR3 is 17 residues long. The germline V gene has CDR1 SGHDT and CDR2 YYEEEE. CDR3 amino acids: CASSLMGQPQGNYGYTF. The CDR3 nucleotides read TGTGCCAGCAGCTTGATGGGACAGCCCCAGGGGAACTATGGCTACACCTTT. The variable domain in full, with the rest retrieved from reference TRBV5-6 and TRBJ1-2, is DAGVTQSPTHLIKTRGQQVTLRCSPKSGHDTVSWYQQALGQGPQFIFQYYEEEERQRGNFPDRFSGHQFPNYSSELNVNALLLGDSALYLCASSLMGQPQGNYGYTFGSGTRLTVV.

The rearrangement joins TRBV19 to TRBJ1-2; the D is unclear. The germline V gene has CDR1 LNHDA and CDR2 SQIVND (reference sequence). The CDR3 totals 14 residues. V was cut by 7 bases and J by 2 bases, with 14 bases left in between. CDR3 loop: CASKRAGENYGYTF. CDR3 nucleotides: TGTGCCAGTAAACGGGCAGGAGAGAACTATGGCTACACCTTC. The full variable domain, rest sourced from reference TRBV19 and TRBJ1-2, is DGGITQSPKYLFRKEGQNVTLSCEQNLNHDAMYWYRQDPGQGLRLIYYSQIVNDFQKGDIAEGYSVSREKKESFPLTVTSAQKNPTAFYLCASKRAGENYGYTFGSGTRLTVV.

The chain recombines TRBV7-9 with TRBJ1-6; the D is unclear. Trimming removed 6 bases from V and 7 bases from J, with 4 bases in between. Germline V gene lookup returns CDR1 SEHNR and CDR2 FQNEAQ (reference sequence). This CDR3 is 11 amino acids long. CDR3 nucleotide sequence: TGTGCCAGCAGTCCCAATTCACCCCTCCACTTT. Its translation: CASSPNSPLHF.

This clone occurred a few times. CDR3 region: CASRSGRSISYGYTF. CDR3 DNA: TGTGCCAGCCGGTCGGGCAGGTCTATCAGCTATGGCTACACCTTC. This sequence joins TRBV28 and TRBJ1-2; no clear D gene. The CDR3 is made up of 15 amino acids. The V gene lost 8 bases and the J gene lost 4 bases, with 20 bases spanning the gap. The germline V gene encodes CDR1 MDHEN and CDR2 SYDVKM.

The chain links TRBV13 to TRBJ2-7; 16 bases align to TRBD2. Germline V CDR1 and CDR2: PRHDT, FYEKMQ (reference sequence). CDR3 size: 18 residues. The V and J ends lost 4 bases and 5 bases, in that order; junction bases with no gene match: 11. CDR3 in DNA: TGTGCCAGCAGCTCCGCGGGGACTAGCGGGAGGGATCCCAACGAGCAGTACTTC. Translated: CASSSAGTSGRDPNEQYF.

The chain couples TRBV18 to TRBJ1-1, with unresolved D. Trimming took off 4 bases at V and 1 base at J, with 7 bases between the two ends. In germline, CDR1 is KGHSH, CDR2 LQKENI. This CDR3 has 13 amino acids. The chain's CDR3 is CASSRSGNTEAFF. Here the CDR3 DNA reads TGTGCCAGCTCACGGAGTGGGAACACTGAAGCTTTCTTT.

The chain employs TRBV20-1 and TRBJ1-4; D is possibly TRBD1 (5 bases). Trimming pared 6 bases from V and 7 bases from J, leaving 9 bases between. The V gene's germline CDR1 is DFQATT and CDR2 SNEGSKA (reference sequence). The CDR3 is 11 amino acids. CDR3 DNA sequence: TGCAGTGCCCGGGGGGGTGAAAAACTGTTTTTT. It encodes CSARGGEKLFF.

This clone was seen once. The V call is TRBV6-2 or TRBV6-3, the J call TRBJ1-5, with a tentative D call TRBD1 (5 bases). CDR3 size: 15 residues. Trimming pared 3 bases from V and 5 bases from J, leaving 14 bases between. Germline CDR1 and CDR2: MNHEY and SVGEGT. CDR3 sequence (DNA): TGTGCCAGCAGTTATACGAATGGGGCCCATCAGCCCCAGCATTTT. It codes for CASSYTNGAHQPQHF.

This chain joins TRBV10-3 and TRBJ2-3; no clear D gene. Trimming took off 10 bases at V and 3 bases at J, with 17 bases between the two ends. CDR1 and CDR2 (germline): ENHRY, SYGVKD. The CDR3 consists of 14 residues. CDR3 DNA sequence: TGTGCCACCACTCTAACCCAATCGACAGATACGCAGTATTTT. Its translation is CATTLTQSTDTQYF.

This chain joins TRBV27 and TRBJ1-1; perhaps TRBD1 as D (5 bases). Germline CDR1 MNHEY, CDR2 SMNVEV (reference sequence). The CDR3 runs to 13 residues. The ends were cut back, 2 bases at V and 4 bases at J, with 8 bases in the middle. The CDR3 sequence is CASSLQGRTEAFF. The CDR3 DNA is TGTGCCAGCAGTTTACAGGGTCGCACTGAAGCTTTCTTT.